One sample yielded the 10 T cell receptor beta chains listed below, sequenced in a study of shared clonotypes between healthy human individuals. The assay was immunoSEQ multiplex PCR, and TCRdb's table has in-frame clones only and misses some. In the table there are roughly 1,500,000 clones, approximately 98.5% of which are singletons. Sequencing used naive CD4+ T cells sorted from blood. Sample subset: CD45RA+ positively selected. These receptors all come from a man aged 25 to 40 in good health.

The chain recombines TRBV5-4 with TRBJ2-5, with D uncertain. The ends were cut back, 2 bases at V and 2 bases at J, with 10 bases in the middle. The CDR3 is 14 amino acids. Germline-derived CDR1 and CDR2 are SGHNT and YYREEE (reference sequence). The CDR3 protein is CASSFGTTQETQYF. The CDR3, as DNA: TGTGCCAGCAGCTTCGGAACGACTCAAGAGACCCAGTACTTC.

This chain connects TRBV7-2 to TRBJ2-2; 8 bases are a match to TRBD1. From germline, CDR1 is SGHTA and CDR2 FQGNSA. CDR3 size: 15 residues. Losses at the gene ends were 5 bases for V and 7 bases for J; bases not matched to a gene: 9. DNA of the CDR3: TGTGCCAGCAGCCGAGACAGGGGTTATAACGGGGAGCTGTTTTTT. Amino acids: CASSRDRGYNGELFF.

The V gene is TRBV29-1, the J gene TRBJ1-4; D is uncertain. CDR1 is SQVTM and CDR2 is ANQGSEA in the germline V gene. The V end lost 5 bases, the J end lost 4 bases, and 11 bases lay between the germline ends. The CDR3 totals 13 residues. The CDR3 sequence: CSVSQFRNEKLFF. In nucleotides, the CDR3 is TGCAGCGTTTCCCAGTTCCGTAATGAAAAACTGTTTTTT.

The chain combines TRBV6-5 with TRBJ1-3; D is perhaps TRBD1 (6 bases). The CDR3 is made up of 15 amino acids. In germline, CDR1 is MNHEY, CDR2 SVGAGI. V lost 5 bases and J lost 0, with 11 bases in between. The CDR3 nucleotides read TGTGCCAGCAGTCGCGGGGGGGCCTCTGGAAACACCATATATTTT. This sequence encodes CASSRGGASGNTIYF.

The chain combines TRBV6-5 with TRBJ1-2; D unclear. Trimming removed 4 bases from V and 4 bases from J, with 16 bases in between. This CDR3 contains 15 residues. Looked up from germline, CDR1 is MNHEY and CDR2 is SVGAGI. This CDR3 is CASSLTVIWSYGYTF. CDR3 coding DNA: TGTGCCAGCAGTTTGACGGTGATTTGGAGCTATGGCTACACCTTC.

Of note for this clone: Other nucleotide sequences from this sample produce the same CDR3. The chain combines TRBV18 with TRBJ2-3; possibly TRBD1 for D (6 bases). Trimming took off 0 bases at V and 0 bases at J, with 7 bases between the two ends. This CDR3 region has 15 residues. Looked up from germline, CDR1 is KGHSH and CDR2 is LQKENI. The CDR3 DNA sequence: TGTGCCAGCTCACCACCTCAGGGGAGCACAGATACGCAGTATTTT. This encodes CASSPPQGSTDTQYF.

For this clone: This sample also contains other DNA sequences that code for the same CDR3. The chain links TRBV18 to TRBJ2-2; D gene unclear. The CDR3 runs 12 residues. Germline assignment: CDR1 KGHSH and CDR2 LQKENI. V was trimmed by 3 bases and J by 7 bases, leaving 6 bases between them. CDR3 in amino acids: CASSPVGGELFF. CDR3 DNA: TGTGCCAGCTCACCCGTGGGCGGGGAGCTGTTTTTT. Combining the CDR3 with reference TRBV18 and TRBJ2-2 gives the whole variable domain NAGVMQNPRHLVRRRGQEARLRCSPMKGHSHVYWYRQLPEEGLKFMVYLQKENIIDESGMPKERFSAEFPKEGPSILRIQQVVRGDSAAYFCASSPVGGELFFGEGSRLTVL.

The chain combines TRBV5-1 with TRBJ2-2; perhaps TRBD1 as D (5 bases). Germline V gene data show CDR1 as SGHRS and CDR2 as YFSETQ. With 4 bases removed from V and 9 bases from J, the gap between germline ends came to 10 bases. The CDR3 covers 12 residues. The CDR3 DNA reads TGCGCCAGCAGCCCAAGGGGCAGGGAGCTGTTTTTT. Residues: CASSPRGRELFF. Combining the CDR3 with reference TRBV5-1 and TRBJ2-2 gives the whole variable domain KAGVTQTPRYLIKTRGQQVTLSCSPISGHRSVSWYQQTPGQGLQFLFEYFSETQRNKGNFPGRFSGRQFSNSRSEMNVSTLELGDSALYLCASSPRGRELFFGEGSRLTVL.

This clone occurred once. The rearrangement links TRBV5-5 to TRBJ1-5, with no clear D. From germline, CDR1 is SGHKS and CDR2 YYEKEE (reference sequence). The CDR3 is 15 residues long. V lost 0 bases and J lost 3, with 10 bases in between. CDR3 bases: TGTGCCAGCAGCTTGGCCGGGGAGTTCAATCAGCCCCAGCATTTT. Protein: CASSLAGEFNQPQHF.

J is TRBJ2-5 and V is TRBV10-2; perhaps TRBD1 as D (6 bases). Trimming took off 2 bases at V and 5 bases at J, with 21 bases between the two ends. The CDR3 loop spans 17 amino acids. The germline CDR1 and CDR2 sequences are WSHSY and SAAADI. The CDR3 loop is CASSEGGTGKYWETQYF. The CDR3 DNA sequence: TGCGCCAGCAGTGAGGGTGGAACAGGGAAATATTGGGAGACCCAGTACTTC.